This T cell receptor (beta chain) was found in a study of blood T cell repertoires in COVID-19. Study information: Specimens from acute and convalescent COVID-19 originated in the United States, Italy and Spain. The cDNA or gDNA used as material had been derived from T cells, B-cell-depleted T cells, or PBMCs.

The length of the CDR3 is 13 residues. Germline values: CDR1 MDHEN, CDR2 SYDVKM. With 8 bases clipped from V and 4 bases from J, the junction kept 6 bases outside the gene matches. The method was immunoSEQ multiplex PCR; TCRdb's version includes in-frame clones alone and lacks a portion of them. The top ten clones hold less than 5.5% of a sample with about 200,000 clones, more than 75% of them seen once. This chain uses TRBV28 with TRBJ2-3; TRBD1 matches at 7 bases. The clonotype comes from a woman of 80 years or more with acute or convalescent COVID-19. The sample was peripheral blood. DNA for the CDR3: TGTGCCAGCCGGGACAGTCTCGCAGATACGCAGTATTTT. Protein sequence: CASRDSLADTQYF.